Here is one T cell receptor beta chain with its context. Its antigen is still unknown. The CDR3 extends over 14 amino acids. V shed 4 bases, J shed 7 bases, and the junction held 8 bases outside the gene matches. Germline lookup yields CDR1 SGHRS and CDR2 YFSETQ. This sample was taken from a study of graft-versus-host responses after intestinal transplantation. Study-wide context: After anti-thymocyte globulin induction, recipients took tacrolimus and steroids for around three years.

Sequenced by immunoSEQ multiplex PCR; TCRdb stores in-frame clones only, minus some. The sample records around 90,000 clones, approximately 94% being singletons. Study-wide findings and caveats: Among circulating GvH clones, peak levels were associated with early post-transplant declines in HvG clones. Allograft clonal ratios (graft-versus-host to host-versus-graft) were high in patients who had graft-donor T cell macrochimerism.

V and J are TRBV5-1 and TRBJ1-2, with TRBD1 identical over 9 bases. The sequence was collected from a human donor who was the organ donor for an intestinal transplant. Specimen: unstimulated CD4+ T cells sorted from spleen or lymph node cells, collected before transplant. CDR3 sequence reads: CASSTRQGVAGYTF. The CDR3 bases are TGCGCCAGCAGCACTCGACAGGGGGTTGCTGGCTACACCTTC.